This TCR beta chain was captured by sequencing in a study of CD8+CD57+ T cells in acquired aplastic anemia (dated 2018 in TCRdb). For the wider study: Extracted DNA from sorted CD4+ and CD8+ cells averaged around 2.9 ug, ranging from about 0.18 to 27.4 ug. Mean read counts for healthy donor samples were about 9.8 million for CD4+ cells and some 11 million for CD8+ cells. Results and caveats for the whole study, not just this receptor: No significant difference in CD8+ Simpson's diversity was found between patients and healthy controls (P=0.060). Although 25 to 30 CD8+ CDR3 sequences were shared by patients and controls, these sequences appeared highly expressed in patients and within the immunodominant clones of patients.

In this study, sorted CD4+ and CD8+ T cells from the blood of healthy subjects and of severe aplastic anemia patients had their TCR repertoires deep-sequenced. Ficoll-Paque density gradient centrifugation was used to isolate peripheral blood mononuclear cells. Before DNA extraction, CD4+ and CD8+ T cells were sorted with FACS or magnetic beads. Genomic DNA was used as template for profiling of TCR beta VDJ combinations and CDR3 sequences. An Illumina HiSeq 2000 was used for TCR repertoire sequencing. Processing in the source paper ran as follows. TRBV/TRBJ rearrangement plots, CDR3 size and DJ length profiles, and Simpson's diversity index were used to assess repertoires. Whichever DNA sequence was most abundant in the deep sequencing data was defined as the immunodominant clone. CDR3 amino acid sequences were checked for sharing across subjects and were also compared against the VDJdb database and published repertoires. The raw public reads went through TCRdb reprocessing: fastp at Q25, MiXCR clone calling, in-frame beta chains kept. Rows are combined by CDR3 protein, so each entry shows the most common genes and DNA. TCRdb, not the authors, supplied the V and J calls. Across this sample there are roughly 180,000 distinct CDR3 sequences, with 35% to 50% seen only once. The ten largest clones take up under 3.5% of the sample.

This clonotype was recorded many times. The antigen this receptor binds is unknown. No quality values exist for individual bases; no much larger clone is one base distant. The sequence was obtained from a human donor in good health. The sequencing sample was made of sorted CD4+, CD8+, or CD8+CD57+ T cells (not recorded which) from PBMCs.

The CDR3 protein is CASSDGASGFTYNEQFF. The bases are TGCGCCAGCAGTGATGGGGCTAGCGGGTTTACCTACAATGAGCAGTTCTTC. The chain uses TRBV10-2 and TRBJ2-1, with 8 middle bases fitting TRBD2. The CDR3 runs 17 residues from the cysteine to the phenylalanine. Only CDR3 DNA is held: 51 bases, read in frame from base 1. The V end gives up 3 bases and the J end 2 bases, leaving 9 bases in the junction not matched to a gene. The germline V gene encodes CDR1 WSHSY and CDR2 SAAADI.